The sequence of this T cell receptor beta chain was determined in a study of metastatic and nonmetastatic thyroid tumors. Overall study context: Across peripheral blood and tumor or nodule tissue samples taken from malignant and benign thyroid patients, the repertoires were compared with one another.

There were no patients who had received any treatment before thyroid surgery. In the original analysis: Clinicopathological groups of papillary thyroid cancer showed CDR3 differences that were used to build a distant-metastasis classifier. TCRdb recomputed clones from the PCR reads via MiXCR. The V and J calls were determined by TCRdb, not by the authors. The sample carries over 20,000 clones, 28% recorded once. The sequence was collected from a male donor with papillary thyroid cancer or a benign thyroid nodule (not recorded which). Some clones in this sample may be carry-over from other donors' samples. Sequences were obtained from tumor tissue.

CDR3 bases: TGTGCCAGCAGCGGGGCAGAGCAGTTCTTC. This translates into CASSGAEQFF. The chain carries TRBV9 and TRBJ2-1; D ambiguous. Germline lookup yields CDR1 SGDLS and CDR2 YYNGEE. V was shortened by 3 bases and J by 10 bases, with 5 bases between the two germline ends. This CDR3 is 10 amino acids long.